A selection of T cell receptor beta chains follows, all from one sample in a study of T cell responses to AZD1222 COVID-19 vaccine. Using immunoSEQ multiplex PCR, the repertoire was profiled, and TCRdb retains in-frame clones only, with some absent. This table has 100,000 to 120,000 clones, 85% to 95% appearing once. The specimen was peripheral blood, collected on day 0 of AZD1222 vaccination. The receptors here all came from an adult in good health. Each CDR3 is given with its conserved first and last residue. A D gene is named only where the DNA matches it firmly. A clone size is listed for some rows: how often the clone was seen (once, few, many), or a class if it is expanded.

>16|TRBV27|TRBD1|.|TRBJ1-2
TGTGCCAGCAGTCCTTCGGGGACAGGGGGCGGGTATGGCTACACCTTC
CASSPSGTGGGYGYTF
>15|TRBV5-6|TRBD1|once|TRBJ1-2
TGTGCCAGCAGCTACCGGGACAGGGGGCAGCATGGCTACACCTTC
CASSYRDRGQHGYTF
>15|TRBV2|.|.|TRBJ2-7
TGTGCCAGCAGTGAGGAGGGGAACAGGGACTACGAGCAGTACTTC
CASSEEGNRDYEQYF
>13|TRBV25-1|.|.|TRBJ2-7
TGTGCCAGCAGTGAATGGGCCGACTACGAGCAGTACTTC
CASSEWADYEQYF
>16|TRBV5-3|TRBD1|.|TRBJ1-2
TGTGCCAGAAGCGGGCGATATTTTACAGGGGTGAACGGCTACACCTTC
CARSGRYFTGVNGYTF
>14|TRBV24-1|.|.|TRBJ1-5
TGTGCCACCAGTGCGGGGGCTCACAATCAGCCCCAGCATTTT
CATSAGAHNQPQHF
>14|TRBV6-5|.|.|TRBJ1-3
TGTGCCAGCAGCCACGGACATGCTGGAAACACCATATATTTT
CASSHGHAGNTIYF
>17|TRBV11-3|.|.|TRBJ1-3
TGTGCCAGCAGCCCTTGGGCGGGGGGCGCCTCTGGAAACACCATATATTTT
CASSPWAGGASGNTIYF
>17|TRBV27|.|.|TRBJ2-6
TGTGCCAGCAGCTCCGGGATTACAGGGCGCGGGGCCAACGTCCTGACTTTC
CASSSGITGRGANVLTF
>13|TRBV6-5|.|.|TRBJ2-2
TGTGCCAGCAGTTTAATGGGCACCGGGGAGCTGTTTTTT
CASSLMGTGELFF
>13|TRBV9|.|.|TRBJ1-2
TGTGCCAGCAGCGTAGGAGGGGCAGATGGCTACACCTTC
CASSVGGADGYTF
>12|TRBV12-1|.|.|TRBJ1-2
TGTGCCAGCAGCCCAGGGAACTATGGCTACACCTTC
CASSPGNYGYTF
>15|TRBV25-1|.|once|TRBJ2-3
TGTGCCAGCAGTGATCAATTGGACAATCCCGATACGCAGTATTTT
CASSDQLDNPDTQYF
>15|TRBV19|.|.|TRBJ1-5
TGTGCCAGTAGCCCTAGGGACGGTTACAATCAGCCCCAGCATTTT
CASSPRDGYNQPQHF
>14|TRBV28|.|.|TRBJ1-1
TGTGCCAGCAGTTTGGGCCAGATGAACACTGAAGCTTTCTTT
CASSLGQMNTEAFF
>15|TRBV2|TRBD1|.|TRBJ1-1
TGTGCCAGCAGTGTAATGCAGGGGGGAAGCACTGAAGCTTTCTTT
CASSVMQGGSTEAFF
>15|TRBV7-7|.|.|TRBJ1-1
TGTGCCAGCAGCTTACTCCCAGGGGCGAGGACTGAAGCTTTCTTT
CASSLLPGARTEAFF
>15|TRBV5-1|.|.|TRBJ1-1
TGCGCCAGCAGCCTATCACAGGGACGGAACACTGAAGCTTTCTTT
CASSLSQGRNTEAFF
>13|TRBV5-1|.|.|TRBJ1-1
TGCGCCTCACAAGGGGTATTGGACACTGAAGCTTTCTTT
CASQGVLDTEAFF
>12|TRBV28|TRBD1|.|TRBJ1-4
TGTGCCAGCAGTTTGAACAACAGGGGATCAGCCTTT
CASSLNNRGSAF
>15|TRBV7-3|.|.|TRBJ2-1
TGTGCCAGCAGCTTAGAAGGGCAGGGCTACAATGAGCAGTTCTTC
CASSLEGQGYNEQFF
>14|TRBV6-5|.|few|TRBJ2-6
TGTGCCTCCCGAGGGAACTCTGGGGCCAACGTCCTGACTTTC
CASRGNSGANVLTF
>14|TRBV28|.|.|TRBJ1-2
TGTGCCAGTTCCGCCCCGCTTGGGGGTCAAGGCTACACCTTC
CASSAPLGGQGYTF
>14|TRBV30|TRBD1|.|TRBJ1-2
TGTGCCTGGACCCGGGACAGGGCGAAGGATGGCTACACCTTC
CAWTRDRAKDGYTF
>15|TRBV27|TRBD2|once|TRBJ2-1
TGTGCCAGCAGTTTACAAGCGGGGAGCAATAATGAGCAGTTCTTC
CASSLQAGSNNEQFF
>12|TRBV7-9|.|.|TRBJ1-1
TGTGCCAGCACTCTTAGTGGATCAGAAGCTTTCTTT
CASTLSGSEAFF
>13|TRBV10-1|.|.|TRBJ1-1
TGCGCCAGCAGTGATATCTGGAACACTGAAGCTTTCTTT
CASSDIWNTEAFF
>15|TRBV20-1|.|.|TRBJ1-6
TGCAGTGCTAGTTTCCTGGGGAAGGATAATTCACCCCTCCACTTT
CSASFLGKDNSPLHF
>12|TRBV14|.|.|TRBJ2-3
TGTGCCAGCAGCCAAGTACCAGATACGCAGTATTTT
CASSQVPDTQYF
>13|TRBV12-3/TRBV12-4|.|.|TRBJ1-1
TGTGCCAGCAGCTTACCCTACAGGTCGGCGGCTTTCTTT
CASSLPYRSAAFF